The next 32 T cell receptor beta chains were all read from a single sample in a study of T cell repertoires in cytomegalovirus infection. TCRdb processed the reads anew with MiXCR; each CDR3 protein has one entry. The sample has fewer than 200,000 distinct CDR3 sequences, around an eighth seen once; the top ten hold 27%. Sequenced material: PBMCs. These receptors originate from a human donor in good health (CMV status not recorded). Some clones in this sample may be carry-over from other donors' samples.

CDR3 region: CASRGWDGANVLTF. The CDR3 DNA reads as TGCGCCAGCAGGGGATGGGATGGGGCCAACGTCCTGACTTTC. The rearrangement joins TRBV5-1 to TRBJ2-6; no definite D call. V was shortened by 5 bases and J by 3 bases, with 9 bases between the two germline ends. Per the germline V gene, CDR1 is SGHRS and CDR2 is YFSETQ. The CDR3 extends over 14 amino acids.

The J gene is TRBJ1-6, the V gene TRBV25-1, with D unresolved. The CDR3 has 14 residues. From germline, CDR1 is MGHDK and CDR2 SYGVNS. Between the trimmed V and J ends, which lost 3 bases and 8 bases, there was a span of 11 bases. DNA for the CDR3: TGTGCCAGCAGTGAGGCAGGATCGGATTCACCCCTCCACTTT. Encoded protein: CASSEAGSDSPLHF.

DNA for the CDR3: TGCAGTGCTAGAGATCGGGCGGCACTGGAGACCCAGTACTTC. Amino acid sequence: CSARDRAALETQYF. The chain is built from TRBV20-1 and TRBJ2-5, with unresolved D. The V end lost 0 bases, the J end lost 5 bases, and 13 bases lay between the germline ends. CDR1 DFQATT and CDR2 SNEGSKA come from the germline V gene (reference sequence). This CDR3 spans 14 amino acids.

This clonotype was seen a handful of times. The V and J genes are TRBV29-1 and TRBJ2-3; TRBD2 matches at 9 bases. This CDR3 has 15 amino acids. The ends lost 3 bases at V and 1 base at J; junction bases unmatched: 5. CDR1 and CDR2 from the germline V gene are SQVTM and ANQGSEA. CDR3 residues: CSVDPIAGGTDTQYF. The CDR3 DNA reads TGCAGCGTTGATCCTATAGCGGGAGGCACAGATACGCAGTATTTT.

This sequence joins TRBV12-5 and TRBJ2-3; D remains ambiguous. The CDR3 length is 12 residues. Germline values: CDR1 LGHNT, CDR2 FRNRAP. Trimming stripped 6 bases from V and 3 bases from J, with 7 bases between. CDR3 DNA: TGTGCTAGTGGGGTTGGGACAGATACGCAGTATTTT. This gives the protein CASGVGTDTQYF. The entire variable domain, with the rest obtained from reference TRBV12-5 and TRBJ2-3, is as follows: DARVTQTPRHKVTEMGQEVTMRCQPILGHNTVFWYRQTMMQGLELLAYFRNRAPLDDSGMPKDRFSAEMPDATLATLKIQPSEPRDSAVYFCASGVGTDTQYFGPGTRLTVL.

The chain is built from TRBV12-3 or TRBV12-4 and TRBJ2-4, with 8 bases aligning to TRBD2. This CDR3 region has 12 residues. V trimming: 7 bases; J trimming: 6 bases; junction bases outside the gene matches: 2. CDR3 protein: CASNGRGNIQYF. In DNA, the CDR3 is TGTGCCAGCAACGGGAGGGGAAACATTCAGTACTTC.

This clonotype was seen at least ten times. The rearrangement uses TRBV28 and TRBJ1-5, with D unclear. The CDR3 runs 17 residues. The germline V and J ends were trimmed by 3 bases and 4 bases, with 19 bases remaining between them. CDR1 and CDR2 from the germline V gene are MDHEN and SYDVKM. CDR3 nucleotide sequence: TGTGCCAGCAGTTTTACAGTGCACTTGACATCTAATCAGCCCCAGCATTTT. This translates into CASSFTVHLTSNQPQHF.

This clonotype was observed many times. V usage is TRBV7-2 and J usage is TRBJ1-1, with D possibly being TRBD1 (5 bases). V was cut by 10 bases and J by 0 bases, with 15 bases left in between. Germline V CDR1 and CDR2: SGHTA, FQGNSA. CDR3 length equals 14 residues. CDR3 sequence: CATRVEAMNTEAFF. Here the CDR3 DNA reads TGTGCCACCAGGGTAGAAGCTATGAACACTGAAGCTTTCTTT.

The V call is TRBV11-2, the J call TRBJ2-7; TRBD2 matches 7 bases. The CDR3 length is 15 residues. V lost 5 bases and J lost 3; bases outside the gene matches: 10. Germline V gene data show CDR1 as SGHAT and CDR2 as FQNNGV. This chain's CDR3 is CASSTFPGTNYEQYF. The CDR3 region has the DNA TGTGCCAGCAGCACCTTTCCCGGGACTAACTACGAGCAGTACTTC. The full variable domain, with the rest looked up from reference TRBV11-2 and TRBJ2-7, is EAGVAQSPRYKIIEKRQSVAFWCNPISGHATLYWYQQILGQGPKLLIQFQNNGVVDDSQLPKDRFSAERLKGVDSTLKIQPAKLEDSAVYLCASSTFPGTNYEQYFGPGTRLTVT.

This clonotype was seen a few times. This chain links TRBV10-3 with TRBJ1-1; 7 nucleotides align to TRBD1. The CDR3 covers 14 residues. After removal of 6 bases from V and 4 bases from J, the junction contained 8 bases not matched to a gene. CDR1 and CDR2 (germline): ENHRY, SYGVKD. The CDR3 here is CAIRGTEGSTEAFF. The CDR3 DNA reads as TGTGCCATCAGGGGGACAGAGGGGAGCACTGAAGCTTTCTTT.

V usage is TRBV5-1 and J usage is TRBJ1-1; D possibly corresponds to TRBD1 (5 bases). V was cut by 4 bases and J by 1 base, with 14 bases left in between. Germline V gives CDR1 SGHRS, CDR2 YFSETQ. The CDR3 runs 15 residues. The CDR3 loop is CASSPRAGANTEAFF. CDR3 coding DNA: TGCGCCAGCAGCCCAAGAGCTGGGGCGAACACTGAAGCTTTCTTT.

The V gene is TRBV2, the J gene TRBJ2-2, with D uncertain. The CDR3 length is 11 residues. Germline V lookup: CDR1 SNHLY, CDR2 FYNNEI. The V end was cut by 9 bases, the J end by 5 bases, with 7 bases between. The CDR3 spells CARKNTGELFF. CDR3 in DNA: TGTGCCAGGAAGAATACCGGGGAGCTGTTTTTT.

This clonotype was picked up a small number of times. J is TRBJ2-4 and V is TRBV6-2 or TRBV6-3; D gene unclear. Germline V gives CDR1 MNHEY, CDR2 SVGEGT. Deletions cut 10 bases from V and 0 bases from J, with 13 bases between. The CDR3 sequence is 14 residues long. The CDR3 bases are TGTGCCACTGTGAGGACGGGAGCCAAAAACATTCAGTACTTC. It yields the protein CATVRTGAKNIQYF.

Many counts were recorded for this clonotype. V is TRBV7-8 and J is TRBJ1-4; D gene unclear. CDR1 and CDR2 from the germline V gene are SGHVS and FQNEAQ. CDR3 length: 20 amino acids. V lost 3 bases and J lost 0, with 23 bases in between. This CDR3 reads CASSFTVSAFHRATNEKLFF. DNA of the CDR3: TGTGCCAGCAGCTTTACTGTCTCGGCCTTCCACCGGGCAACTAATGAAAAACTGTTTTTT.

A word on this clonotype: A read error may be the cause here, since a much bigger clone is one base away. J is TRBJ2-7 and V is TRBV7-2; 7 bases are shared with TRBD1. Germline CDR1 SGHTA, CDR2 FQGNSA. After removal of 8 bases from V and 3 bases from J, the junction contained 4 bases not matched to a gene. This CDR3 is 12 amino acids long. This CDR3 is CASGHRGYEQYF. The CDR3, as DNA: TGTGCCAGCGGACACAGGGGCTACGAGCAGTACTTC.

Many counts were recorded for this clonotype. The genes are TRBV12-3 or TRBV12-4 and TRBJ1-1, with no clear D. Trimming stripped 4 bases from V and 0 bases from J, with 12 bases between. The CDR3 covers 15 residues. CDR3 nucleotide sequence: TGTGCCAGCAGTTCCCGAGTGCGAGTGAACACTGAAGCTTTCTTT. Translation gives CASSSRVRVNTEAFF.

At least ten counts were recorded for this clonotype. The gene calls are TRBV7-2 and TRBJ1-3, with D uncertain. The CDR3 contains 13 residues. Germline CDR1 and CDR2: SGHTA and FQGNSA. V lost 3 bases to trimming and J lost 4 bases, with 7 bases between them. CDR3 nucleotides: TGTGCCAGCAGCTTGACTTGGGGAAACACCATATATTTT. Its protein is CASSLTWGNTIYF.

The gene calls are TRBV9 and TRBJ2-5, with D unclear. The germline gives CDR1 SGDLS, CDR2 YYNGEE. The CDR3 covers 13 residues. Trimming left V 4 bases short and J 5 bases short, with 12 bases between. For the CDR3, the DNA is TGTGCCAGCAGCCCTCAGATAGGCGAGACCCAGTACTTC. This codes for CASSPQIGETQYF.

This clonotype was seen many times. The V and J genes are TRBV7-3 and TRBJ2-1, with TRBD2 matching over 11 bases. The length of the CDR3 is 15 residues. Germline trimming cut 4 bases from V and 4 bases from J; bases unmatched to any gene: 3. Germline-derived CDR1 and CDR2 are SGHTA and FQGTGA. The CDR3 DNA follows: TGTGCCAGCAGCTGGCTAGCGGGGGGATACAATGAGCAGTTCTTC. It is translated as CASSWLAGGYNEQFF. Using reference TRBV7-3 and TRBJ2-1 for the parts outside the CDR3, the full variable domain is GAGVSQTPSNKVTEKGKYVELRCDPISGHTALYWYRQSLGQGPEFLIYFQGTGAADDSGLPNDRFFAVRPEGSVSTLKIQRTERGDSAVYLCASSWLAGGYNEQFFGPGTRLTVL.

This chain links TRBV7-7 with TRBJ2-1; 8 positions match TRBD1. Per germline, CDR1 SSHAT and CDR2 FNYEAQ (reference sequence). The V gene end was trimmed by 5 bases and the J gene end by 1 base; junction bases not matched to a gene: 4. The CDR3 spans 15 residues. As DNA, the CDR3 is TGTGCCAGCAGCCAACAGGGGGTTTCCTACAATGAGCAGTTCTTC. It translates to CASSQQGVSYNEQFF.

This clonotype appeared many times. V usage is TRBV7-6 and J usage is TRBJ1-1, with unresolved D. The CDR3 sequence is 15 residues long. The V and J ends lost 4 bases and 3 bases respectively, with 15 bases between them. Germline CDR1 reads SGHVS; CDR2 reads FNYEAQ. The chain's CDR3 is CASSSLQGRDTEAFF. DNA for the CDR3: TGTGCCAGCAGCTCCCTCCAAGGGAGGGACACTGAAGCTTTCTTT.

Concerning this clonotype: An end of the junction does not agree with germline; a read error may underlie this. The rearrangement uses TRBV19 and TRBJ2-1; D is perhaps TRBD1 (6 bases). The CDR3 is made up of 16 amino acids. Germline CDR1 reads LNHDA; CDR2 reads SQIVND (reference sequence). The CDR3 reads CASSMHPRGSDNQQFF. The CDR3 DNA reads TGTGCCAGTAGTATGCATCCCAGGGGATCGGACAATCAGCAGTTCTTC.

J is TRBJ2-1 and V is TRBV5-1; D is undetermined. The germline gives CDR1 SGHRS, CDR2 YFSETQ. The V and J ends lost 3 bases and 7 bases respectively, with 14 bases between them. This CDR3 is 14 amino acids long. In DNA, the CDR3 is TGCGCCAGCAGCTCCCCGCAGTTGGGGAATGAGCAGTTCTTC. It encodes CASSSPQLGNEQFF. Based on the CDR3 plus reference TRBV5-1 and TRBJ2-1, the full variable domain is KAGVTQTPRYLIKTRGQQVTLSCSPISGHRSVSWYQQTPGQGLQFLFEYFSETQRNKGNFPGRFSGRQFSNSRSEMNVSTLELGDSALYLCASSSPQLGNEQFFGPGTRLTVL.

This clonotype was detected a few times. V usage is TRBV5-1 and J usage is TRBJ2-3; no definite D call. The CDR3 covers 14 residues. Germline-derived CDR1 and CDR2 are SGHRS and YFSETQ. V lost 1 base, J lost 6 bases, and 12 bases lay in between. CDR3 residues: CASSLWTLGDTQYF. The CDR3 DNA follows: TGCGCCAGCAGCTTGTGGACGTTGGGGGATACGCAGTATTTT.

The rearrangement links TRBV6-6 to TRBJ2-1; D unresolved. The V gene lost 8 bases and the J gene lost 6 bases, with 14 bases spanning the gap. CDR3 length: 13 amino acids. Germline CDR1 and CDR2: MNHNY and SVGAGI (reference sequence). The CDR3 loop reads CASVSQTGNEQFF. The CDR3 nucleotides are TGTGCCAGCGTGTCCCAAACGGGCAATGAGCAGTTCTTC.

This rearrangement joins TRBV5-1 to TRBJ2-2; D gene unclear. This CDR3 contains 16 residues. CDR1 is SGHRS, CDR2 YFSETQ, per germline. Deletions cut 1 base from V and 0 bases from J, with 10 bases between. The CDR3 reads CASSLSFPTNTGELFF. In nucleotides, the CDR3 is TGCGCCAGCAGCTTGTCGTTCCCCACGAACACCGGGGAGCTGTTTTTT.

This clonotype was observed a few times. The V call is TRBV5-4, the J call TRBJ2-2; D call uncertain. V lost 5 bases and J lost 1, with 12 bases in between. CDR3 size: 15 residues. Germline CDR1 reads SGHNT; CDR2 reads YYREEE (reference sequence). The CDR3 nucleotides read TGTGCCAGCAGGGCATCGACCGTGAACACCGGGGAGCTGTTTTTT. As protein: CASRASTVNTGELFF.

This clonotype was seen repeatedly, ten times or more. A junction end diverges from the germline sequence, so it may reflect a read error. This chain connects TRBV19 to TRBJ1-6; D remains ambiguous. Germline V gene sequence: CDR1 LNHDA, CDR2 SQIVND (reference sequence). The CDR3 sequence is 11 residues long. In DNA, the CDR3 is TGTGCCAGGGGATTTTCACAAAGGACCTCCTTT. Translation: CARGFSQRTSF.

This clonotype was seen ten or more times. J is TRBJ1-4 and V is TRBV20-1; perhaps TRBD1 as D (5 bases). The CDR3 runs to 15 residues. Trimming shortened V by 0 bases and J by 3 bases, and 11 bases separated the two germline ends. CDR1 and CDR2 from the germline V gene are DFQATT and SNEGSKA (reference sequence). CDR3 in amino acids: CSARDWGSPNEKLFF. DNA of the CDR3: TGCAGTGCTAGAGACTGGGGGTCCCCTAATGAAAAACTGTTTTTT.

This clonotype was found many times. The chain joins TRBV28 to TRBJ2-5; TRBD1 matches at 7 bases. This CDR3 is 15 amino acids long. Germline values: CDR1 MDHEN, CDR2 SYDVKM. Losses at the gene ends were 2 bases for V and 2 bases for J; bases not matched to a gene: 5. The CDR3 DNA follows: TGTGCCAGCAGTTTACTTGGGACAGTTCAAGAGACCCAGTACTTC. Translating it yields CASSLLGTVQETQYF.

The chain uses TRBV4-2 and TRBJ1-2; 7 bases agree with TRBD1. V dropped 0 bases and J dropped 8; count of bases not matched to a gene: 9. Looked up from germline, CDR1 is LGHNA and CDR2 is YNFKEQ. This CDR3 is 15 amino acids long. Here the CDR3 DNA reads TGTGCCAGCAGCCAAGATGAGGGGGCCGGGCGAGGCTACACCTTC. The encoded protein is CASSQDEGAGRGYTF.

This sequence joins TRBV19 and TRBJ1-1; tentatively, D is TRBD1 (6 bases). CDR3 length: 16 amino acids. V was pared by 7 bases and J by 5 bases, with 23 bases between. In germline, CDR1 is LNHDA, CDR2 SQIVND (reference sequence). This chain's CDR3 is CASIRTHRERGTEAFF. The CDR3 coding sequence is TGTGCCAGTATTAGGACTCACAGGGAAAGGGGGACTGAAGCTTTCTTT.